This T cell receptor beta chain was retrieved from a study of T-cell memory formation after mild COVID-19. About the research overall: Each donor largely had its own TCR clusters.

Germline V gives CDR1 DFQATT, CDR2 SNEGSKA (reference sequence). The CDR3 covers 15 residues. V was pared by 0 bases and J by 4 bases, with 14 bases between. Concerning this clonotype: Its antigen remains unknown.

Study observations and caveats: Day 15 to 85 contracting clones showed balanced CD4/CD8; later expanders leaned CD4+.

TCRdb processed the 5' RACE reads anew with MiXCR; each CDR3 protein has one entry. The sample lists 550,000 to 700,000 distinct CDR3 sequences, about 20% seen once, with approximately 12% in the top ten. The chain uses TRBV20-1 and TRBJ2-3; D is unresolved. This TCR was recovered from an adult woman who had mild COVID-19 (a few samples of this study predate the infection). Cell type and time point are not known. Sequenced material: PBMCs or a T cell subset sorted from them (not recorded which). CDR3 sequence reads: CSARDLRSVADTQYF. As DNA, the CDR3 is TGCAGTGCTAGAGATCTTAGGAGTGTTGCAGATACGCAGTATTTT.